The rows below give T cell receptor beta chains drawn from one sample of a study of CD8 T cells in ankylosing spondylitis. MiXCR was run by TCRdb on the 5' RACE reads, yielding one entry per CDR3 protein. The table has some 840,000 distinct CDR3 sequences, over 9.5% seen once. Sequencing input: blood, either unsorted or a sorted T cell fraction (not recorded which). The source of these receptors is a male donor with ankylosing spondylitis. The CDR3 runs from the conserved cysteine through the conserved F or W. A D gene is named only where the DNA matches it firmly. The size entry is marked missing in some rows and otherwise reads once, few, many or a size class.

V	J	D	size	CDR3	DNA
TRBV6-2/TRBV6-3	TRBJ2-5	NA	many	CASSYRPHQRTQYF	TGTGCCAGCAGTTACAGGCCCCACCAACGAACCCAGTACTTC
TRBV29-1	TRBJ2-2	TRBD2	NA	CSVEDPGLGLTGELFF	TGCAGCGTTGAAGACCCAGGACTAGGACTTACCGGGGAGCTGTTTTTT
TRBV12-3/TRBV12-4	TRBJ2-1	NA	few	CASSLRWSRNEQFF	TGTGCCAGCAGTTTACGGTGGTCGCGGAATGAGCAGTTCTTC
TRBV6-2/TRBV6-3	TRBJ2-1	NA	few	CASSYTGRSFGQFF	TGTGCCAGCAGTTATACAGGCCGATCTTTTGGGCAGTTCTTC
TRBV29-1	TRBJ2-7	NA	NA	CSVGWTVYEQYF	TGCAGCGTTGGGTGGACAGTTTACGAGCAGTACTTC
TRBV20-1	TRBJ1-2	NA	few	CSARNSQGGYTF	TGCAGTGCTAGGAACAGCCAGGGGGGCTACACCTTC
TRBV18	TRBJ2-1	TRBD2	few	CASSPLGGGAYNEQFF	TGTGCCAGCTCACCACTGGGCGGGGGGGCCTACAATGAGCAGTTCTTC
TRBV24-1	TRBJ2-7	NA	NA	CATSVGRGSSYEQYF	TGTGCCACCAGTGTTGGCAGGGGAAGTTCCTACGAGCAGTACTTC
TRBV20-1	TRBJ2-1	TRBD2	many	CSATTSGLYNEQFF	TGCAGTGCTACGACTAGCGGGTTGTACAATGAGCAGTTCTTC
TRBV5-1	TRBJ1-1	NA	NA	CASSPEGRYTEAFF	TGCGCCAGCAGCCCGGAGGGCCGCTACACTGAAGCTTTCTTT
TRBV15	TRBJ2-1	TRBD1	few	CATSRGTGGPYNEQFF	TGTGCCACCAGCAGGGGAACAGGGGGGCCCTACAATGAGCAGTTCTTC
TRBV11-2	TRBJ2-7	NA	few	CASSPLSGLSYEQYF	TGTGCCAGCAGTCCCCTCAGTGGACTGAGTTACGAGCAGTACTTC
TRBV4-1	TRBJ2-1	TRBD2	few	CASSQGTSVGYNEQFF	TGCGCCAGCAGCCAAGGGACTAGCGTTGGCTACAATGAGCAGTTCTTC
TRBV7-2	TRBJ1-4	NA	few	CASSSTGLTNEKLFF	TGTGCCAGCAGCTCAACAGGGTTAACTAATGAAAAACTGTTTTTT
TRBV27	TRBJ1-2	NA	NA	CAGFHRYGYTF	TGTGCCGGGTTTCACCGGTATGGCTACACCTTC
TRBV6-1	TRBJ2-5	TRBD2	NA	CASSRTSGISQYF	TGTGCCAGCAGTAGGACTAGCGGGATTAGCCAGTACTTC
TRBV7-2	TRBJ1-3	NA	NA	CASSSSAGNTIYF	TGTGCCAGCAGCTCTTCAGCTGGAAACACCATATATTTT
TRBV6-1	TRBJ2-7	NA	few	CASSPAGIGFEQYF	TGTGCCAGCAGTCCCGCGGGGATCGGGTTCGAGCAGTACTTC
TRBV29-1	TRBJ2-3	NA	many	CSVSHLWTDTQYF	TGCAGCGTTAGCCACCTCTGGACAGATACGCAGTATTTT
TRBV18	TRBJ2-5	NA	NA	CASSPEKLAGTQYF	TGTGCCAGCTCACCAGAAAAACTAGCAGGGACCCAGTACTTC
TRBV20-1	TRBJ1-4	NA	NA	CSARDATNEKLFF	TGCAGTGCTAGGGACGCAACTAATGAAAAACTGTTTTTT
TRBV9	TRBJ2-1	NA	NA	CASSSQIGHNEQFF	TGTGCCAGCAGCTCTCAGATAGGGCACAATGAGCAGTTCTTC
TRBV3-1	TRBJ1-1	NA	NA	CASSRNGPLNTEAFF	TGTGCCAGCAGCCGAAACGGGCCACTGAACACTGAAGCTTTCTTT
TRBV6-2/TRBV6-3	TRBJ2-6	NA	many	CASTIGGSGANVLTF	TGTGCCAGCACCATTGGGGGAAGTGGGGCCAACGTCCTGACTTTC
TRBV29-1	TRBJ2-3	TRBD1	few	CSVEGRTGGTDTQYF	TGCAGCGTTGAAGGGAGGACAGGGGGCACAGATACGCAGTATTTT
TRBV5-6	TRBJ2-3	TRBD2	NA	CASRLQLAGDTQYF	TGTGCCAGCAGACTCCAGCTAGCGGGAGATACGCAGTATTTT
TRBV27	TRBJ1-4	NA	NA	CTSSLKPWALPGATNEKLFF	TGCACCAGCAGTTTAAAGCCCTGGGCCCTACCCGGGGCAACTAATGAAAAACTGTTTTTT
TRBV27	TRBJ2-2	TRBD2	few	CASSSPGLAAGELFF	TGTGCCAGCAGTTCCCCAGGGCTAGCGGCCGGGGAGCTGTTTTTT
TRBV29-1	TRBJ2-4	NA	many	CSVVTPQNIQYF	TGCAGCGTTGTAACTCCCCAAAACATTCAGTACTTC
TRBV4-3	TRBJ1-5	TRBD1	many	CASSPRQGGNQPQHF	TGCGCCAGCAGCCCCAGACAGGGTGGCAATCAGCCCCAGCATTTT
TRBV6-6	TRBJ2-1	NA	NA	CASERTQNNEQFF	TGTGCCAGCGAGCGGACTCAAAACAATGAGCAGTTCTTC
TRBV20-1	TRBJ2-3	TRBD2	few	CSATPAGGSDTQYF	TGCAGTGCTACCCCGGCGGGGGGATCAGATACGCAGTATTTT
TRBV7-2	TRBJ2-1	NA	NA	CASGTRSNEQFF	TGTGCCAGCGGTACTAGATCCAATGAGCAGTTCTTC
TRBV20-1	TRBJ1-5	NA	NA	CSARRFGSNQPQHF	TGCAGTGCTAGAAGGTTCGGCAGCAATCAGCCCCAGCATTTT
TRBV15	TRBJ2-3	TRBD2	few	CATSRDIMAGEADTQYF	TGTGCCACCAGCAGAGATATAATGGCGGGGGAGGCAGATACGCAGTATTTT
TRBV12-3/TRBV12-4	TRBJ1-1	NA	few	CASSSRTSTEAFF	TGTGCCAGCAGTTCTCGGACCAGTACTGAAGCTTTCTTT
TRBV5-6	TRBJ2-1	NA	NA	CASSFSLDYNEQFF	TGTGCCAGCAGCTTTAGTCTAGATTACAATGAGCAGTTCTTC
TRBV14	TRBJ2-3	TRBD2	few	CATSGRLALTQYF	TGTGCCACCTCCGGTCGACTAGCCCTAACGCAGTATTTT
TRBV5-1	TRBJ2-5	TRBD1	NA	CASRSDRAGETQYF	TGCGCCAGCAGGTCCGACAGGGCCGGCGAGACCCAGTACTTC
TRBV20-1	TRBJ1-6	NA	few	CSVKPGRYNSPLHF	TGCAGTGTGAAACCGGGACGGTATAATTCACCCCTCCACTTT
TRBV6-1	TRBJ1-1	NA	few	CASRPSSGQPTEAFF	TGTGCCAGCAGGCCTTCCTCCGGACAGCCCACTGAAGCTTTCTTT
TRBV24-1	TRBJ1-1	NA	NA	CATSDHDREEAFF	TGTGCCACCAGTGACCACGACAGAGAAGAAGCTTTCTTT
TRBV5-1	TRBJ1-5	NA	few	CASSPYTDTQHF	TGCGCCAGCAGCCCGTACACAGATACGCAGCATTTT
TRBV20-1	TRBJ1-6	TRBD1	many	CSARDSLTRDNSPLHF	TGCAGTGCGCGGGACAGCTTAACCCGAGATAATTCACCCCTCCACTTT
TRBV2	TRBJ1-2	NA	many	CASSDSGEKGYGYTF	TGTGCCAGCAGTGACTCAGGGGAAAAGGGCTATGGCTACACCTTC
TRBV5-1	TRBJ2-3	NA	NA	CASSIGGRGTDTQYF	TGCGCCAGCAGCATAGGGGGACGAGGCACAGATACGCAGTATTTT
TRBV7-2	TRBJ1-5	NA	few	CASSLTGTYSNQPQHF	TGTGCCAGCAGCTTAACAGGGACTTATAGCAATCAGCCCCAGCATTTT
TRBV20-1	TRBJ2-7	TRBD1	NA	CSAFRPQGYEQYF	TGCAGTGCTTTTCGCCCACAGGGGTACGAGCAGTACTTC
TRBV6-2/TRBV6-3	TRBJ1-2	NA	NA	CASSYGQRTNYGYTF	TGTGCCAGCAGTTACGGGCAGCGAACTAACTATGGCTACACCTTC
TRBV6-1	TRBJ1-5	NA	NA	CASANRPNQPQHF	TGTGCCAGCGCTAACAGACCCAATCAGCCCCAGCATTTT
TRBV20-1	TRBJ2-2	NA	few	CSATGPGHTHNTGELFF	TGCAGTGCTACTGGTCCTGGCCACACGCACAACACCGGGGAGCTGTTTTTT
TRBV27	TRBJ2-1	NA	NA	CASNPYLTSGKDYNEQFF	TGTGCCAGCAATCCCTACCTGACGTCCGGCAAGGATTACAATGAGCAGTTCTTC
TRBV6-2/TRBV6-3	TRBJ2-3	NA	NA	CASKELTDTQYF	TGTGCCAGCAAGGAGCTCACAGATACGCAGTATTTT
TRBV5-6	TRBJ2-1	NA	NA	CASSPTAGWNKAEQFF	TGTGCCAGCAGCCCAACGGCGGGATGGAATAAAGCTGAGCAGTTCTTC
TRBV7-3	TRBJ2-1	NA	NA	CASSLTGSNEQFF	TGTGCCAGCAGCTTAACAGGGTCAAATGAGCAGTTCTTC
TRBV7-2	TRBJ2-3	NA	NA	CASSLDYPLRYF	TGTGCCAGCAGCTTAGACTACCCTCTTCGGTATTTT
TRBV20-1	TRBJ2-3	NA	NA	CSVDWADTQYF	TGCAGTGTCGACTGGGCAGATACGCAGTATTTT
TRBV4-1	TRBJ2-7	TRBD2	NA	CASSQRAFSGLAGAGSYEQYF	TGCGCCAGCAGCCAAAGGGCGTTTTCGGGACTAGCGGGAGCCGGGTCCTACGAGCAGTACTTC
TRBV6-8	TRBJ1-5	TRBD1	NA	CASSYSQGWTGFQPQHF	TGTGCCAGCAGTTACTCGCAGGGGTGGACAGGGTTTCAGCCCCAGCATTTT